This is a list of T cell receptor beta chains from one sample in a study of blood T cell repertoires in COVID-19. Only in-frame clones appear in the TCRdb table, and some are missing; sequencing was by immunoSEQ multiplex PCR. Of some 49,000 clones in the sample, around 82% were seen once. Material for sequencing was peripheral blood. All receptors come from a woman in her sixties with acute or convalescent COVID-19. The CDR3 runs from the conserved cysteine through the conserved F or W. The order of the fields is V gene, J gene, CDR3 protein.

>TRBV3-1/TRBV3-2|TRBJ1-6
CASVGRDRGRNSPLHF
>TRBV28|TRBJ1-4
CASSPLGGRDEKLFF
>TRBV18|TRBJ2-3
CASSPSTPDTQYF
>TRBV10-2|TRBJ2-5
CASSGQVLTQYF
>TRBV19|TRBJ1-6
CASADRPSPLHF
>TRBV5-1|TRBJ2-1
CASKLAGGGNFLHEQFF
>TRBV28|TRBJ1-2
CASRVTGLNYGYTF
>TRBV12-1|TRBJ1-5
CASSPKGQGRQPQHF
>TRBV27|TRBJ2-5
CASSLAGARETQYF
>TRBV29-1|TRBJ1-2
CSVGGTGYGYTF
>TRBV18|TRBJ1-2
CASSPPQRQGYTF
>TRBV29-1|TRBJ2-3
CSAVILAGGTDTQYF
>TRBV18|TRBJ2-4
CASSPEGRSKNIQYF
>TRBV4-1|TRBJ2-7
CASSLQARNRRSYEQYF
>TRBV19|TRBJ2-5
CASSSDRDRQETQYF
>TRBV7-6|TRBJ1-2
CASSPGTGVPINYGYTF
>TRBV2|TRBJ2-6
CASRSGGQGPSGANVLTF
>TRBV28|TRBJ1-1
CASSLPPDRLTMNTEAFF
>TRBV5-1|TRBJ1-1
CASSLGGQSEAFF